This T cell receptor beta chain was documented in a study of response to subunit inactivated influenza vaccine. Study results and caveats: It was the authors' suggestion that each seasonal influenza vaccination recruits few new T cells.

The germline gives CDR1 SGHRS, CDR2 YFSETQ. CDR3 length: 15 amino acids. The V end was cut by 0 bases, the J end by 5 bases, with 14 bases between. TCRdb reprocessed the RT-PCR reads with MiXCR, giving one entry per CDR3 protein. Among roughly 500,000 distinct CDR3 sequences listed, approximately 15% were seen once. In the case of this clonotype: Antigen: not known.

The receptor's source is a man aged 50-75 years who received an inactivated influenza vaccine. Source: CD4+ T cells sorted from PBMCs, taken about 24 months after vaccination. This rearrangement joins TRBV5-1 to TRBJ2-5; D may match TRBD1 or TRBD2 (5 bases each). As DNA, the CDR3 is TGCGCCAGCAGCTTGGAGTCCGGGGCTTGGGAGACCCAGTACTTC. Amino acids: CASSLESGAWETQYF.